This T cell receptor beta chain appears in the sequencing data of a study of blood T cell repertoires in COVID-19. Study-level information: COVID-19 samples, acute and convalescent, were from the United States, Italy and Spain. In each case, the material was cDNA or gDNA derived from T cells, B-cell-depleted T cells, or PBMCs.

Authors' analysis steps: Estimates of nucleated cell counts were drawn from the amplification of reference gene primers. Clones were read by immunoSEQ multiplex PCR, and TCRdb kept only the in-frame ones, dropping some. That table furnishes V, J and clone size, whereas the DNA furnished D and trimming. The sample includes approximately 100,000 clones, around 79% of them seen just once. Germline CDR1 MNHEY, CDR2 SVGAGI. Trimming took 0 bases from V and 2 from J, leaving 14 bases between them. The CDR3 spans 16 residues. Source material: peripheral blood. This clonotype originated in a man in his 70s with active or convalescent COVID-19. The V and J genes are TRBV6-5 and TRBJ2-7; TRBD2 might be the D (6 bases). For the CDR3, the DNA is TGTGCCAGCAGTTACTCGGCCCGGGGGAGGCCCTACGAGCAGTACTTC. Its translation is CASSYSARGRPYEQYF.